The 7 T cell receptor beta chains listed next were all sequenced from one sample in a study of human T cells and chemical hapten exposure. TCRdb reanalysed the 5' RACE reads using MiXCR and keeps one entry per CDR3 protein. The sample lists under 100,000 distinct CDR3 sequences, about 16% occurring once. The template was total RNA from unfractionated whole blood. The receptors originated from a female donor in good health.

A few counts support this clonotype. The V call is TRBV12-3 or TRBV12-4, the J call TRBJ2-5, with 8 bases that match TRBD1. There are 14 residues in the CDR3. V trimming: 4 bases; J trimming: 5 bases; junction bases outside the gene matches: 6. The CDR3 here is CASSSRQGTETQYF. The CDR3 DNA reads as TGTGCCAGCAGTTCCCGACAGGGGACGGAGACCCAGTACTTC.

This clonotype appeared a few times. This chain uses TRBV7-2 with TRBJ1-6; D ambiguous. There are 14 residues in the CDR3. Germline CDR1 reads SGHTA; CDR2 reads FQGNSA. Trimming removed 5 bases at V and 8 bases at J, with 13 bases between. The CDR3 is CASSLVKVDSPLHF. CDR3 sequence (DNA): TGTGCCAGCAGCCTTGTGAAGGTAGATTCACCCCTCCACTTT.

This clonotype occurred a few times. The J gene is TRBJ1-2, the V gene TRBV7-2; D remains unclear. CDR3 size: 15 residues. V lost 1 base and J lost 3, with 12 bases in between. The germline gives CDR1 SGHTA, CDR2 FQGNSA. CDR3 protein: CASSLEIRGDYGYTF. The DNA of the CDR3 is TGTGCCAGCAGCTTAGAGATCCGAGGAGACTATGGCTACACCTTC.

This clonotype has more than one count but fewer than ten. This sequence joins TRBV5-1 and TRBJ2-7; 7 bases fit TRBD1. From germline, CDR1 is SGHRS and CDR2 YFSETQ. Losses at the gene ends were 1 base for V and 3 bases for J; bases not matched to a gene: 7. CDR3 length: 15 amino acids. In DNA, the CDR3 is TGCGCCAGCAGCTTGACAGGGGAAAGGTTCTACGAGCAGTACTTC. This gives the protein CASSLTGERFYEQYF.

This clonotype appeared a few times. The V gene is TRBV7-2, the J gene TRBJ2-3, with D uncertain. The germline gives CDR1 SGHTA, CDR2 FQGNSA. The CDR3 sequence is 15 residues long. V was cut by 0 bases and J by 3 bases, with 10 bases left in between. For the CDR3, the DNA is TGTGCCAGCAGCTTAGCCCTAGAATGGACAGATACGCAGTATTTT. It yields the protein CASSLALEWTDTQYF.

This chain connects TRBV6-1 to TRBJ2-1; unclear D gene. V lost 4 bases to trimming and J lost 4 bases, with 20 bases between them. Germline-derived CDR1 and CDR2 are MNHNS and SASEGT. The CDR3 length is 17 residues. This CDR3 reads CASSGSESVIGYNEQFF. CDR3 bases: TGTGCCAGCAGTGGGTCGGAATCGGTAATAGGATACAATGAGCAGTTCTTC.

The gene calls are TRBV7-9 and TRBJ2-3; 9 nucleotides match TRBD1. Trimming took 5 bases from V and 5 from J; bases not matched to a gene: 14. The germline CDR1 and CDR2 sequences are SEHNR and FQNEAQ (reference sequence). The CDR3 extends over 17 amino acids. CDR3 protein: CASSPPPGTGQGDTQYF. The DNA for the CDR3 is TGTGCCAGCAGCCCCCCGCCCGGGACAGGGCAGGGAGATACGCAGTATTTT.